This T cell receptor beta chain stems from a study of T cells in Graves' hyperthyroidism and ophthalmopathy. Germline V CDR1 and CDR2: LNHNV, YYDKDF (reference sequence). V dropped 3 bases and J dropped 8; count of bases not matched to a gene: 4. CDR3 length: 14 residues. This clonotype was recorded only once. TCR beta CDR3 regions were amplified from RNA. A first-round RT-PCR of the TCR CDR3 used the HTBI primer set. TCRdb processed the multiplex PCR reads anew with MiXCR; each CDR3 protein has one entry. The table records about 840,000 distinct CDR3 sequences, around 39% of them present only once. The J gene is TRBJ1-6, the V gene TRBV15; the match to TRBD1 covers 7 bases. The TCR originated in a man aged 18 to 30 with Graves' hyperthyroidism. The source material was blood. CDR3 region: CATSSGTEDSPLHF. In DNA form, the CDR3 reads TGTGCCACCAGCAGCGGGACAGAGGATTCACCCCTCCACTTT.